These 8 T cell receptor beta chains share one sample of origin, sequenced in a study of blood T cell repertoires in COVID-19. The table came from immunoSEQ multiplex PCR; TCRdb's copy has only in-frame clones and leaves some out. The sample carries 120,000 to 150,000 clones, approximately 80% recorded once. The sequenced sample was PBMCs or T cells enriched from blood (not recorded which). These TCRs come from a man in his forties or fifties in a cohort exposed to, infected with or recovered from COVID-19 (not recorded which).

The rearrangement links TRBV5-1 to TRBJ2-5; a weak D match, TRBD2 (6 bases). The CDR3 length is 14 residues. V lost 4 bases and J 5 bases, leaving 15 bases between the germline ends. CDR1 and CDR2 from the germline V gene are SGHRS and YFSETQ. The chain's CDR3 is CASSVSGSEETQYF. CDR3 in DNA: TGCGCCAGCAGCGTTAGCGGATCAGAGGAGACCCAGTACTTC.

The chain couples TRBV9 to TRBJ2-2; 8 nucleotides match TRBD1. This CDR3 region has 16 residues. Germline CDR1 SGDLS, CDR2 YYNGEE. J gave up 5 bases and V 0 bases, and 6 bases lay outside the gene matches. The CDR3 loop is CASSVEVGQGTGELFF. CDR3 coding DNA: TGTGCCAGCAGCGTAGAAGTTGGACAGGGAACCGGGGAGCTGTTTTTT.

The V gene is TRBV12-3 or TRBV12-4, the J gene TRBJ1-1; D perhaps matches TRBD1 (5 bases). Trimming took 5 bases from V and 5 from J, leaving 12 bases between them. This CDR3 is 13 amino acids long. CDR3 residues: CASSRGVGTEAFF. CDR3 in DNA: TGTGCCAGCAGTCGGGGGGTCGGGACTGAAGCTTTCTTT.

The V and J genes are TRBV9 and TRBJ1-4, with D uncertain. Between the trimmed V and J ends, which lost 4 bases and 2 bases, there was a span of 9 bases. Germline lookup yields CDR1 SGDLS and CDR2 YYNGEE. CDR3 length: 14 residues. For the CDR3, the DNA is TGTGCCAGCAGCACACACCCGACTAATGAAAAACTGTTTTTT. This gives the protein CASSTHPTNEKLFF.

The chain combines TRBV13 with TRBJ2-7, with D possibly being TRBD1 (6 bases). Trimming removed 3 bases from V and 1 base from J, with 19 bases in between. This CDR3 has 17 amino acids. Looked up from germline, CDR1 is PRHDT and CDR2 is FYEKMQ (reference sequence). CDR3 in amino acids: CASSLNRAAPQSYEQYF. DNA for the CDR3: TGTGCCAGCAGCTTGAACAGGGCGGCTCCTCAATCCTACGAGCAGTACTTC.

The rearrangement joins TRBV19 to TRBJ1-2; 7 bases are shared with TRBD1. CDR1 and CDR2 from the germline V gene are LNHDA and SQIVND (reference sequence). The CDR3 runs to 15 residues. The junction had 8 bases not matched to a gene; V was cut back by 5 bases and J by 2 bases. The CDR3, as DNA: TGTGCCAGTAGTCCTACAGGGGAACTGAACTATGGCTACACCTTC. It specifies CASSPTGELNYGYTF.

V and J are TRBV6-5 and TRBJ2-7, with TRBD2 identical over 8 bases. Germline V gene data show CDR1 as MNHEY and CDR2 as SVGAGI. V shed 8 bases and J 0 bases; nucleotides not matched to a gene: 6. The CDR3 contains 14 residues. DNA for the CDR3: TGTGCCAGCTTCCGCGGGGGGAGCTCCTACGAGCAGTACTTC. It yields the protein CASFRGGSSYEQYF.

This clone was counted a single time. V gene TRBV5-1 combines with J gene TRBJ1-1; D gene ambiguous. The CDR3 has 14 residues. V was cut by 1 base and J by 2 bases, with 9 bases left in between. Germline CDR1 is SGHRS and CDR2 is YFSETQ. The CDR3 nucleotides are TGCGCCAGCAGCTTGTTGGAGGAAAACACTGAAGCTTTCTTT. This sequence encodes CASSLLEENTEAFF.